The 5 T cell receptor beta chains given below trace back to one sample, sequenced in a study of T-cell memory formation after mild COVID-19. TCRdb reanalysed the 5' RACE reads using MiXCR and keeps one entry per CDR3 protein. In the table there are 470,000 or so distinct CDR3 sequences, around 20% of which are singletons. Sequencing was carried out using PBMCs or a T cell subset sorted from them (not recorded which). The receptors derive from an adult woman who had mild COVID-19 (a few samples of this study predate the infection). Cell type and time point are not known.

This clonotype was counted between two and nine times. The chain combines TRBV6-5 with TRBJ2-3; either TRBD1 or TRBD2 may fit D (5 bases each). V dropped 1 base and J dropped 1 base, with 9 bases sitting between them. The germline V gene encodes CDR1 MNHEY and CDR2 SVGAGI. CDR3 length: 15 residues. The CDR3, as DNA: TGTGCCAGCAGTTACTACGGGGCTGGCACAGATACGCAGTATTTT. It specifies CASSYYGAGTDTQYF.

The chain has TRBV15 and TRBJ2-3; the D gene is possibly TRBD2 (5 bases). Germline V gene data show CDR1 as LNHNV and CDR2 as YYDKDF (reference sequence). Trimming pared 8 bases from V and 0 bases from J, leaving 12 bases between. The CDR3 runs 14 residues. CDR3 sequence reads: CATEERRSTDTQYF. The CDR3 bases are TGTGCCACCGAGGAGCGGAGAAGCACAGATACGCAGTATTTT.

The V gene is TRBV6-1, the J gene TRBJ2-1; D is possibly TRBD1 or TRBD2 (5 bases each). V was cut by 7 bases and J by 1 base, with 14 bases left in between. Germline CDR1 reads MNHNS; CDR2 reads SASEGT. CDR3 length: 15 residues. CDR3 in amino acids: CASNAGTHSYNEQFF. The CDR3 coding sequence is TGTGCCAGCAACGCCGGGACCCATTCCTACAATGAGCAGTTCTTC.

The chain has TRBV9 and TRBJ2-3, with D possibly matching TRBD1 (5 bases). V gave up 0 bases and J gave up 2 bases, with 7 bases separating them. Per the germline V gene, CDR1 is SGDLS and CDR2 is YYNGEE. The CDR3 runs to 14 residues. Here the CDR3 reads CASSVVGATDTQYF. As DNA, the CDR3 is TGTGCCAGCAGCGTAGTAGGGGCCACAGATACGCAGTATTTT.

The V and J genes are TRBV7-7 and TRBJ2-3; possibly TRBD2 for D (6 bases). The CDR3 sequence is 15 residues long. The germline V gene encodes CDR1 SSHAT and CDR2 FNYEAQ (reference sequence). Trimming removed 3 bases at V and 4 bases at J, with 14 bases between. In DNA, the CDR3 is TGTGCCAGCAGCTTCCTCCCTAGCGATGCAGATACGCAGTATTTT. Translated, it gives CASSFLPSDADTQYF.